This entry features one T cell receptor beta chain sequence. Its antigen is not known. The sample belongs to a study of neoadjuvant anti-PD-1 for oral cavity cancer. Study-level background: Most patients had three to four biweekly doses of 3 mg/kg nivolumab before resection. Patients without progression received a fourth nivolumab dose around day 43, then surgical resection on days 50-56.

This CDR3 has 13 amino acids. V was pared by 4 bases and J by 7 bases, with 13 bases between. Looked up from germline, CDR1 is SGHAT and CDR2 is FQNNGV. The time point: after neoadjuvant nivolumab, at surgical resection. Regarding the study as a whole: Treg/Th17 ratio rose with pretreatment blood and fell with post-treatment tumor TCRbeta clonality.

PBMC libraries mostly used approximately 0.5 ug of input genomic DNA, with six replicates per sample. The repertoire was sequenced with immunoSEQ multiplex PCR; TCRdb's copy has only in-frame clones and lacks some. The repertoire holds around 14,000 clones, with around 70% as singletons. This TCR came from a person aged 35-79 years with oral cavity squamous cell carcinoma. This material consisted of PBMCs, taken after nivolumab (anti-PD-1) treatment. The chain employs TRBV11-2 and TRBJ1-1, with D maybe TRBD1 (5 bases). The CDR3 region is CASSSRGGGEAFF. The CDR3 DNA reads TGTGCCAGCAGCTCCCGTGGGGGGGGTGAAGCTTTCTTT.